The following is a T cell receptor beta chain sequence with its context. Its antigen is unknown. The method was immunoSEQ multiplex PCR; TCRdb's version includes in-frame clones alone and lacks a portion of them. In the table there are tens of thousands of clones, roughly 85% of which are singletons. The sort gate was single viable CD3+CD4+CD8-CD45RO+ cells for memory CD4+ T cells. Positive selection with CD4 microbeads enriched total CD4+ T cells. This record comes from a study of memory CD4+ T cells and cytomegalovirus serostatus. Study-wide background: Healthy Belgian adult donors included fewer than 10 CMV-positive and 24 CMV-negative people. General study results and limits: A US-trained random forest predicted CMV serostatus with median AUC roughly 0.91.

The junction had 9 bases not matched to a gene; V was cut back by 4 bases and J by 4 bases. This CDR3 spans 15 amino acids. From germline, CDR1 is LNHDA and CDR2 SQIVND (reference sequence). This receptor was obtained from an adult in good health and CMV-seropositive. This rearrangement joins TRBV19 to TRBJ1-2; the match to TRBD1 covers 7 bases. Sequences were obtained from memory CD4+ T cells from blood. CDR3 coding DNA: TGTGCCAGTAGTACAACGACAGGGTCGGGCTATGGCTACACCTTC. Amino acid sequence: CASSTTTGSGYGYTF.